This TCR beta chain comes out of a study of blood T cell repertoires in COVID-19. This table comes from immunoSEQ multiplex PCR, and its TCRdb copy is limited to in-frame clones, with some not included. The sample contains roughly 250,000 clones, 70% to 85% of which appear only once. In its sample, this clone was seen a few times. J was trimmed by 4 bases and V by 3 bases; bases with no gene match: 4. This CDR3 has 13 residues. From germline, CDR1 is SQVTM and CDR2 ANQGSEA. This TCR was recovered from a woman over 75 with acute or convalescent COVID-19. V is TRBV29-1 and J is TRBJ1-2; 8 bases line up with TRBD1. Sample: peripheral blood. CDR3 region: CSVEDRDGYGYTF. The DNA of the CDR3 is TGCAGCGTTGAGGACAGGGATGGCTATGGCTACACCTTC.